The 8 T cell receptor beta chains below were found in one sample sequenced in a study of early T cells in non-severe SARS-CoV-2 infection. TCRdb re-analysed the 5' RACE reads in MiXCR, keeping a single row per CDR3 protein. The table has more than 35,000 distinct CDR3 sequences, approximately 6.1% seen once. What was sequenced was whole blood. The receptors were gathered from an adult who was a healthcare worker with PCR-confirmed SARS-CoV-2 infection or an uninfected control (not recorded which).

This clonotype was detected ten times or more. The V and J genes are TRBV20-1 and TRBJ2-3, with TRBD2 as a possible D gene (6 bases). The CDR3 loop spans 15 amino acids. The V gene's germline CDR1 is DFQATT and CDR2 SNEGSKA (reference sequence). V lost 0 bases, J lost 1 base, and 11 bases lay in between. CDR3 loop: CSARDTGEGTDTQYF. The CDR3 DNA sequence: TGCAGTGCTAGAGATACGGGGGAAGGCACAGATACGCAGTATTTT.

This clonotype occurred many times. This chain connects TRBV11-3 to TRBJ2-1; 9 bases align to TRBD2. From germline, CDR1 is SGHNT and CDR2 YENEEA. J lost 6 bases, V lost 4 bases, and 7 bases had no gene match. The CDR3 consists of 15 residues. CDR3 coding DNA: TGTGCCAGCAGCTGGGGACTAGCCGACCTCAATGAGCAGTTCTTC. It yields the protein CASSWGLADLNEQFF.

The chain carries TRBV12-3 or TRBV12-4 and TRBJ1-2; TRBD1 matches at 10 bases. Trimming cost V 5 bases and J 8 bases; bases outside gene matches: 17. This CDR3 has 17 residues. The CDR3 sequence is CASSPWTGGILLTGYTF. The CDR3 DNA sequence: TGTGCCAGCAGTCCCTGGACAGGGGGGATACTATTGACCGGCTACACCTTC.

The sample holds many counts of this clonotype. The CDR3 sequence is CASREGSAYEQYF. The DNA of the CDR3 is TGCGCCAGCCGTGAAGGGTCAGCCTACGAGCAGTACTTC. The chain links TRBV5-1 to TRBJ2-7; D remains unclear. Between the trimmed V and J ends, which lost 7 bases and 2 bases, there was a span of 13 bases. CDR3 size: 13 residues. Germline V CDR1 and CDR2: SGHRS, YFSETQ.

J is TRBJ2-3 and V is TRBV27; TRBD1 might be the D (5 bases). The CDR3 is made up of 14 amino acids. Germline values: CDR1 MNHEY, CDR2 SMNVEV (reference sequence). Trimming left V 2 bases short and J 4 bases short, with 10 bases between. The CDR3 is CASSLGLGADTQYF. The CDR3 DNA sequence: TGTGCCAGCAGTTTAGGGTTAGGGGCAGATACGCAGTATTTT.

This clonotype was detected many times. The V gene is TRBV4-1, the J gene TRBJ2-2; unclear D gene. V gave up 0 bases and J gave up 3 bases, with 14 bases separating them. This CDR3 is 17 amino acids long. Looked up from germline, CDR1 is MGHRA and CDR2 is YSYEKL. CDR3 sequence: CASSQDMAQSDTGELFF. The CDR3 nucleotides read TGCGCCAGCAGCCAAGATATGGCACAATCTGACACCGGGGAGCTGTTTTTT.

This clonotype was recorded at least ten times. The chain is built from TRBV7-3 and TRBJ2-6; no firm D call. Trimming removed 5 bases at V and 0 bases at J, with 14 bases between. The germline CDR1 and CDR2 sequences are SGHTA and FQGTGA. This CDR3 comprises 17 residues. The CDR3 here is CASSPQVISSGANVLTF. The CDR3 DNA is TGTGCCAGCAGCCCCCAGGTGATTAGCTCTGGGGCCAACGTCCTGACTTTC.

This clonotype was seen only a few times. The genes are TRBV12-3 or TRBV12-4 and TRBJ2-2, with TRBD1 matching over 7 bases. The CDR3 length is 17 residues. J was trimmed by 4 bases and V by 5 bases; bases with no gene match: 13. CDR3 sequence reads: CASSPEGAKAATGELFF. The DNA for the CDR3 is TGTGCCAGCAGTCCAGAGGGGGCTAAGGCGGCCACCGGGGAGCTGTTTTTT.